The entry below describes one T cell receptor (beta chain). Trimming at V came to 5 bases and at J to 5 bases, leaving 3 bases not matched to a gene. CDR3 length: 13 amino acids. Germline V gene lookup returns CDR1 SNHLY and CDR2 FYNNEI. These data belong to a study of blood T cell repertoires in COVID-19. Whole-study context: Samples taken during acute and convalescent COVID-19 were collected in the United States, Italy and Spain. Sources were T cells, B-cell-depleted T cells, or PBMCs; the material itself was cDNA or gDNA.

Per the original methods: Nucleated cell counts were estimated from reference gene primer amplification. The repertoire was sequenced with immunoSEQ multiplex PCR; TCRdb's copy has only in-frame clones and lacks some. V and J calls and clone size are copied from that table; D and trimming were computed from the DNA. The profile shows about 99,000 clones, roughly 80% of them singletons. The receptor's source is a man in his 60s with acute or convalescent COVID-19. This chain links TRBV2 with TRBJ2-1; 7 nucleotides match TRBD1. The specimen was peripheral blood. CDR3 coding DNA: TGTGCCAGCAGTTTTGACAGGGACAATGAGCAGTTCTTC. Protein sequence: CASSFDRDNEQFF.